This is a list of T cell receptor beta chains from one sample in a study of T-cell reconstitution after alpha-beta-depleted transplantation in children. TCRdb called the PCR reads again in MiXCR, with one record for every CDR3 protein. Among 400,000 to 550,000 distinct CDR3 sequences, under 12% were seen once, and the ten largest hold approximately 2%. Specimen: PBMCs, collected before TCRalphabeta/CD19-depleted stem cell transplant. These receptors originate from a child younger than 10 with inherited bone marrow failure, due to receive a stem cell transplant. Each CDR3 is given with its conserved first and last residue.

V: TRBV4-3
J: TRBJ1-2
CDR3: CASSQVQGSGYTF

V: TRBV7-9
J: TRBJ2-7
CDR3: CASSQTTSGSPYEQYF

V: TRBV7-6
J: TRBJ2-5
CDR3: CASSGGGDQYF

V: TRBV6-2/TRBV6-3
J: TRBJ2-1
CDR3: CASSDRVREQFF

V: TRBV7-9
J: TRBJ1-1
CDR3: CASSYRDRGEAFF

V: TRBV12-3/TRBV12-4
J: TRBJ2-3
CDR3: CASSFPGTSGRSDTQYF

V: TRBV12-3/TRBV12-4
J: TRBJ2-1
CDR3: CASSFQRLAINNEQFF

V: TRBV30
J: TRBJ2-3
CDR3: CAWSSYWTSSNTDTQYF

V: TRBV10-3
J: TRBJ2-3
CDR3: CAISGGADTQYF

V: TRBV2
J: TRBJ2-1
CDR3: CASRGTSGRAEQFF

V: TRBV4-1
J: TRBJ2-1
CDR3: CASSPARSGRGSEQFF

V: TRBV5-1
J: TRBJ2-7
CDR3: CATKGASGSSNEQYF

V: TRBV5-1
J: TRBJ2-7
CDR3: CASSSELSSYEQYF

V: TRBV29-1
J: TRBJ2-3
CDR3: CSVEAPSAGGADTQYF

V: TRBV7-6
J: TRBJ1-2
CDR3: CASSLGQAGTGYGYTF

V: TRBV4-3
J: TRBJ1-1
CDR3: CASSQDLGQGNTEAFF

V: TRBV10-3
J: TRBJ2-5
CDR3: CAISETGNQETQYF

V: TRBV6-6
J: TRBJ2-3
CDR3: CSSKPGAATDTQYF

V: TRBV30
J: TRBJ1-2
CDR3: CAWSGQQGGYGYTF

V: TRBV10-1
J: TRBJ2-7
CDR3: CASTNTGTTSYEQYF

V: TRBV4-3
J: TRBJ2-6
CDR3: CASSQALLAGAVGANVLTF

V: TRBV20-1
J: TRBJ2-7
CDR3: CSAMGGPLLEQYF

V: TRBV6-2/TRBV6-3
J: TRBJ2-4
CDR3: CASSRRGAKNIQYF

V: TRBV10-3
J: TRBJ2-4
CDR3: CAISEGGLAKNIQYF

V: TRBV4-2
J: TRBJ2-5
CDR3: CASSQIPEPLSRRETQYF

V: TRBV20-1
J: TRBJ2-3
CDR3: CSARRLASTDTQYF

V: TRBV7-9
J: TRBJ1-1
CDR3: CASSFWGQVMNTEAFF

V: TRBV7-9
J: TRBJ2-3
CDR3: CASSLVVADSTDTQYF

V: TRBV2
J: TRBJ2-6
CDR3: CATKTSSGANVLTF

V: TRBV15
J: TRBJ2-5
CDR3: CATSRETGYQETQYF

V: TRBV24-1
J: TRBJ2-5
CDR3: CATSEVPSARPETQYF

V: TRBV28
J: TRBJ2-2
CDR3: CASTLLAGVGGELFF

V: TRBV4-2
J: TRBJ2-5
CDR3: CASSQGVAAVQETQYF

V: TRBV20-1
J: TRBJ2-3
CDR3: CSARDRETSPLEASGDTQYF

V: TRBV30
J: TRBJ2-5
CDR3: CAWSVGGGYQETQYF

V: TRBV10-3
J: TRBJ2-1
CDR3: CAISDSRLALSYEQFF

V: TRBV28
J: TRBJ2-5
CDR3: CASSKRDIQETQYF

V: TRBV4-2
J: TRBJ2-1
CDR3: CASSPRGEEANEQFF

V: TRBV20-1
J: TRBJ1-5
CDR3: CSAFSRGINQPQHF

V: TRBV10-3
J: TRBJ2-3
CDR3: CAISERGLAGSTDTQYF